What follows are 3 T cell receptor beta chains derived from one specimen sequenced in a study of CD8 T cells in Susac syndrome. 0.5 to 1 ug RNA was reverse transcribed with random hexamers. TCRdb analysed the immunoSEQ multiplex PCR reads with MiXCR anew, one entry per CDR3 protein. The data contain about 250,000 distinct CDR3 sequences, 93% of them singletons. Source material: CD4+ T cells from PBMCs. The source is a human donor with multiple sclerosis.

V usage is TRBV6-6 and J usage is TRBJ2-7; 7 nucleotides line up with TRBD2. J was trimmed by 11 bases and V by 3 bases; bases with no gene match: 10. Germline lookup yields CDR1 MNHNY and CDR2 SVGAGI (reference sequence). The CDR3 is made up of 13 amino acids. In nucleotides, the CDR3 is TGTGCCAGCAGTTATTCCCTCAGCGGGGTGGAGTACTTC. Translated: CASSYSLSGVEYF.

The V gene is TRBV18, the J gene TRBJ1-2; D is undetermined. The germline V gene encodes CDR1 KGHSH and CDR2 LQKENI. V shed 3 bases and J shed 2 bases, with 7 bases lying between them. The CDR3 runs 13 residues. CDR3 amino acids: CASSPVGNYGYTF. DNA for the CDR3: TGTGCCAGCTCACCGGTGGGGAACTATGGCTACACCTTC.

J is TRBJ2-7 and V is TRBV6-5; 9 bases line up with TRBD1. This CDR3 comprises 14 residues. V was pared by 6 bases and J by 3 bases, with 6 bases of the junction left unmatched. The germline V gene encodes CDR1 MNHEY and CDR2 SVGAGI. DNA of the CDR3: TGTGCCAGCAGCCGGACAGGGGTGGGCTACGAGCAGTACTTC. It encodes CASSRTGVGYEQYF.